This T cell receptor beta chain was retrieved from a study of CD8 T cells in Susac syndrome (dated by TCRdb to between 2017 and 2020). The study in broad terms: The study used repertoire sequencing to test whether antigen drove CD8+ T cell activation and differentiation in Susac syndrome. The clonality of the CD8+ T cell repertoire was compared across over 10 healthy donors, around 14 Susac syndrome patients and under 17 multiple sclerosis patients.

The junction carries 14 bases between V and J, which are trimmed by 5 bases and 3 bases respectively. The CDR3, from cysteine to phenylalanine, totals 14 residues. The DNA shown is the 42-base CDR3, in frame from base 1. The CDR1 and CDR2 encoded by the germline V gene (reference sequence) are SGHNT and YYREEE. A note on this clonotype: Its antigen target is currently unknown. The record has no base qualities; no much larger clone is one base away.

Peripheral blood CD8+ and CD4+ T cells from healthy donors, Susac syndrome patients and multiple sclerosis patients were profiled using high-throughput TCR beta sequencing. The healthy donors served as controls matched for age and sex. Bulk CD8+ and CD4+ T cells were purified magnetically by negative isolation, whereas CD8+ TEMRA cells were enriched by FACS. Blood was drawn into EDTA tubes, processed within 24 hours, and PBMCs were isolated by density gradient centrifugation. PBMCs intended for TCR sequencing were cryopreserved in liquid nitrogen and were subsequently thawed in a 37 degrees C water bath. Purity of sorted or isolated CD4+, CD8+ and CD8+ TEMRA cells was at least 90%. RNA was extracted using the RNeasy kit, and about 0.45 to 1 ug of the RNA was reverse transcribed with random hexamers. The immunoSEQ multiplex PCR assay, which covers 54 Vbeta and 13 Jbeta segments, was used to amplify TCR beta CDR3 regions. PCR amplification bias was corrected by using a synthetic template baseline for primer optimization and computational correction. Turning to the authors' computational methods: Reads were assigned to V, D and J genes according to IMGT and analyzed in immunoSEQ Analyzer, with only productive sequences retained. Clonality was computed as one minus Shannon entropy normalized by log2 of the number of productive unique sequences. Public and private clones were assessed among the 100 most prevalent clones of each patient and control. A clone was defined as Susac-specific if it was absent from the healthy and MS cohorts, from 950 to 1,300 published viral clones and from other ImmuneACCESS disease sequences. The public sequencing data were trimmed at Q25 with fastp and processed into clonotypes with MiXCR by TCRdb, which kept only in-frame beta chains. All rows with the same CDR3 protein become a single entry with the most common DNA and genes. TCRdb, rather than the study authors, made the V and J calls. Across this sample there are around 45,000 distinct CDR3 sequences, with approximately 93% seen only once. The ten top clones hold 0.45% to 0.65% of the sample.

General findings and caveats noted by the study authors: The study acknowledged that relatively few individuals were included in the TCR sequencing and HLA analysis.

Sequenced sample: CD8+ T cells from PBMCs. The source is a human donor in good health. The chain couples TRBV5-4 to TRBJ1-1; 6 matching bases give a weak D call of TRBD1. The CDR3 region has the sequence CASRRGWDDTEAFF. In nucleotide form, the sequence is TGTGCCAGCAGAAGGGGGTGGGATGACACTGAAGCTTTCTTT. Joined to the reference TRBV5-4 and TRBJ1-1 proteins, this CDR3 gives the full variable domain: ETGVTQSPTHLIKTRGQQVTLRCSSQSGHNTVSWYQQALGQGPQFIFQYYREEENGRGNFPPRFSGLQFPNYSSELNVNALELDDSALYLCASRRGWDDTEAFFGQGTRLTVV.